Shown below are 20 T cell receptor beta chains from a single sample sequenced in a study of shared clonotypes between healthy human individuals. Here immunoSEQ multiplex PCR was the method, and the copy in TCRdb shows in-frame clones only, minus some. In the table there are 2 million to 2.5 million clones, 93% of which are singletons. The sample taken for sequencing was naive CD4+ T cells from PBMCs. As to subset: CD45RA+ positively selected. These receptors came from a man aged 18 to 35 in good health. Some clones in this sample may be carry-over from other donors' samples.

This sequence joins TRBV7-9 and TRBJ2-5; 7 nucleotides align to TRBD2. V shed 5 bases, J shed 9 bases, and the junction held 21 bases outside the gene matches. Germline assignment: CDR1 SEHNR and CDR2 FQNEAQ (reference sequence). This CDR3 has 17 residues. The CDR3 DNA is TGTGCCAGCAGCGCGCAAGGTGGGAGGGTAGGTCCGCGACCCCAGTACTTC. This translates into CASSAQGGRVGPRPQYF.

As for this clone: In the same sample, other DNA sequences code for this CDR3. V gene TRBV5-5 combines with J gene TRBJ1-4, with 9 bases aligning to TRBD1. The junction had 2 bases not matched to a gene; V was cut back by 4 bases and J by 4 bases. The CDR3 consists of 14 residues. CDR1 and CDR2 (germline): SGHKS, YYEKEE (reference sequence). The CDR3 nucleotides are TGTGCCAGCAGCCGGGGACAGGGTAATGAAAAACTGTTTTTT. It translates to CASSRGQGNEKLFF.

About this clone: The sample has other DNA sequences that encode this CDR3 too. This chain links TRBV28 with TRBJ1-3; no firm D call. This CDR3 spans 16 amino acids. Trimming shortened V by 2 bases and J by 0 bases, and 11 bases separated the two germline ends. Looked up from germline, CDR1 is MDHEN and CDR2 is SYDVKM. DNA for the CDR3: TGTGCCAGCAGTTTACCTGGACTTAGCTCTGGAAACACCATATATTTT. As protein: CASSLPGLSSGNTIYF.

The chain links TRBV10-3 to TRBJ2-1; 9 bases are shared with TRBD2. This CDR3 is built from 14 residues. CDR1 ENHRY and CDR2 SYGVKD come from the germline V gene. With 10 bases clipped from V and 3 bases from J, the junction kept 7 bases outside the gene matches. The CDR3 nucleotides are TGTGCCACCTCGGGACTAGCTAACTACAATGAGCAGTTCTTC. This encodes CATSGLANYNEQFF.

The chain employs TRBV25-1 and TRBJ2-3, with no clear D. This CDR3 is 11 amino acids long. Trimming stripped 6 bases from V and 4 bases from J, with 5 bases between. Germline V CDR1 and CDR2: MGHDK, SYGVNS. The CDR3 region has the DNA TGTGCCAGCAGACAATCAGATACGCAGTATTTT. As protein: CASRQSDTQYF.

The gene calls are TRBV13 and TRBJ2-1; possibly TRBD1 for D (5 bases). V was shortened by 2 bases and J by 9 bases, with 17 bases between the two germline ends. Germline V lookup: CDR1 PRHDT, CDR2 FYEKMQ (reference sequence). The length of the CDR3 is 15 residues. The CDR3, as DNA: TGTGCCAGCAGCTTACGACAGTCGGCAATGTCTGAGCAGTTCTTC. Translation: CASSLRQSAMSEQFF.

The chain couples TRBV11-2 to TRBJ2-7, with 13 bases lining up with TRBD2. This CDR3 spans 15 amino acids. V lost 5 bases to trimming and J lost 6 bases; unmatched junction nucleotides: 7. The germline V gene encodes CDR1 SGHAT and CDR2 FQNNGV. The CDR3 here is CASSTPTSGRSEQYF. The CDR3 nucleotides are TGTGCCAGCAGCACCCCGACTAGCGGGAGGTCCGAGCAGTACTTC.

J is TRBJ2-7 and V is TRBV7-3; no definite D call. V was clipped by 2 bases and J by 6 bases, with 17 bases between them. The CDR3 length is 15 residues. Germline lookup yields CDR1 SGHTA and CDR2 FQGTGA. The CDR3 region has the DNA TGTGCCAGCAGCTTAGCGCCCACCACCCCGTCCGAGCAGTACTTC. It is translated as CASSLAPTTPSEQYF.

The V and J genes are TRBV5-1 and TRBJ2-7, with D uncertain. Trimming removed 0 bases from V and 2 bases from J, with 6 bases in between. Germline CDR1 is SGHRS and CDR2 is YFSETQ. CDR3 length: 13 residues. The CDR3 reads CASSLAVTYEQYF. The CDR3 bases are TGCGCCAGCAGCTTGGCTGTAACCTACGAGCAGTACTTC.

This chain connects TRBV5-1 to TRBJ1-5, with a tentative D call TRBD1 (5 bases). CDR3 length equals 15 residues. CDR1 is SGHRS and CDR2 is YFSETQ in the germline V gene. V lost 1 base and J 3 bases, leaving 11 bases between the germline ends. DNA for the CDR3: TGCGCCAGCAGCTTGATAGGGGCTATCAATCAGCCCCAGCATTTT. Translated, it gives CASSLIGAINQPQHF.

The J gene is TRBJ2-2, the V gene TRBV5-1; 11 nucleotides agree with TRBD2. J was trimmed by 3 bases and V by 7 bases; bases with no gene match: 8. CDR1 is SGHRS, CDR2 YFSETQ, per germline. The CDR3 is made up of 16 amino acids. CDR3 protein: CASRPPGLADTGELFF. The DNA of the CDR3 is TGCGCCAGCCGACCACCGGGACTAGCGGACACCGGGGAGCTGTTTTTT. Filled out from reference TRBV5-1 and TRBJ2-2, the complete variable domain reads KAGVTQTPRYLIKTRGQQVTLSCSPISGHRSVSWYQQTPGQGLQFLFEYFSETQRNKGNFPGRFSGRQFSNSRSEMNVSTLELGDSALYLCASRPPGLADTGELFFGEGSRLTVL.

The chain couples TRBV10-1 to TRBJ2-3, with a possible D match to TRBD2 (5 bases). The CDR3 loop spans 15 amino acids. CDR1 and CDR2 from the germline V gene are WNHNN and SYGVQD (reference sequence). The germline V and J ends were trimmed by 5 bases and 0 bases, with 12 bases remaining between them. This chain's CDR3 is CASSPGLSSTDTQYF. The CDR3 DNA sequence: TGCGCCAGCAGTCCTGGACTGTCTAGCACAGATACGCAGTATTTT.

This sequence joins TRBV28 and TRBJ2-3; D assignment may be TRBD1 or TRBD2 (5 bases each). This CDR3 comprises 14 residues. V was clipped by 2 bases and J by 6 bases, with 12 bases between them. Germline CDR1 reads MDHEN; CDR2 reads SYDVKM. This chain's CDR3 is CASSLTGGGDTQYF. CDR3 DNA: TGTGCCAGCAGTTTAACTGGGGGTGGTGATACGCAGTATTTT.

V and J are TRBV10-1 and TRBJ1-1; D unresolved. From germline, CDR1 is WNHNN and CDR2 SYGVQD (reference sequence). The V gene lost 6 bases and the J gene lost 4 bases, with 9 bases spanning the gap. This CDR3 has 12 amino acids. The CDR3: CASRWVSTEAFF. The CDR3 region has the DNA TGCGCCAGCAGGTGGGTCAGCACTGAAGCTTTCTTT.

V gene TRBV6-5 combines with J gene TRBJ1-2; D is perhaps TRBD1 (6 bases). Trimming left V 0 bases short and J 6 bases short, with 14 bases between. Germline loops: CDR1 MNHEY, CDR2 SVGAGI. The CDR3 totals 15 residues. In nucleotides, the CDR3 is TGTGCCAGCAGTTACTCATTCGTGACAGGCAATGGCTACACCTTC. Amino acids: CASSYSFVTGNGYTF.

This clone appeared once. The chain recombines TRBV9 with TRBJ2-4; D is perhaps TRBD1 (5 bases). Trimming pared 3 bases from V and 0 bases from J, leaving 7 bases between. Germline V gene data show CDR1 as SGDLS and CDR2 as YYNGEE. This CDR3 region has 14 residues. The CDR3 protein is CASSGRGAKNIQYF. As DNA, the CDR3 is TGTGCCAGCAGCGGAAGGGGAGCCAAAAACATTCAGTACTTC.

This clone occurred a few times. In DNA form, the CDR3 reads TGTGCCAGCAGTCAGTCCGGGACAGGCTACGAGCAGTACTTC. Protein product: CASSQSGTGYEQYF. V and J are TRBV6-5 and TRBJ2-7; 8 nucleotides align to TRBD1. Germline V gene lookup returns CDR1 MNHEY and CDR2 SVGAGI. The CDR3 spans 14 residues. V lost 5 bases and J lost 3; bases outside the gene matches: 6.

This chain connects TRBV4-1 to TRBJ2-4, with TRBD2 matching over 8 bases. This CDR3 has 15 residues. The V and J ends lost 3 bases and 6 bases, in that order; junction bases with no gene match: 7. Germline CDR1 and CDR2: MGHRA and YSYEKL. CDR3 coding DNA: TGCGCCAGCAGCCAGGGAGCGGGAGAAGTAAACATTCAGTACTTC. Protein: CASSQGAGEVNIQYF.

This chain joins TRBV6-5 and TRBJ2-3; D call uncertain. This CDR3 comprises 14 residues. CDR1 and CDR2 (germline): MNHEY, SVGAGI. Trimming removed 2 bases at V and 3 bases at J, with 9 bases between. CDR3 protein: CASSYMGSTDTQYF. In DNA form, the CDR3 reads TGTGCCAGCAGTTACATGGGTTCTACAGATACGCAGTATTTT.

V is TRBV21-1 and J is TRBJ1-5; the listed D gene, TRBD1, was not tested against the DNA. TRBV21-1 is an annotated pseudogene. The CDR3 totals 15 residues. This CDR3 is CASSKGWPSNQPQHF. Here the CDR3 DNA reads TGTGCCAGCAGCAAAGGTTGGCCGAGCAATCAGCCCCAGCATTTT.